The text below deals with one T cell receptor (beta chain). No antigen is known for it. No much larger clone is present one base from it, and per-base qualities are unavailable. The CDR3 regions of human TCRbeta chains were analyzed by immunosequencing. The paper's processing steps were these. Repertoire TCRs were checked for matches against a reference library of SARS-CoV-2-specific TCRs that had been generated using the MIRA antigen-specificity platform. Breadth meant the fraction of unique TCRs that were SARS-CoV-2-associated, whereas depth meant the fraction of total T cells that were SARS-CoV-2-associated. Each spike-specific TCR was assigned to its reactive spike region and to a CD4 or CD8 class using the MIRA data. Log10-transformed breadth and depth values were compared by one-way ANOVA with Sidak's multiple comparisons tests. The immuneACCESS repertoire file appears here via TCRdb, limited to in-frame rearrangements. These files lack a portion of the clones; in checked studies, under half of the deficit traces to unresolved V genes, and the cause of the others is not known. V and J calls and clone size follow that table, whereas D and trimming were derived from the DNA. The sample table lists around 140,000 clones, roughly 90% of them with a count of one. Around 1.6% of the sample rests with the top ten.

The data derive from a study of T cell responses to AZD1222 COVID-19 vaccine (dated by TCRdb to about 2021). Context from the whole study: AZD1222 recipients whose second dose came at about 4 weeks and those whose second dose came at about 12 weeks were combined into one group, since spike-specific TCR depth and breadth did not differ between the two schedules. Trial participants were enrolled by age into 18-55, 56-69 and 70-plus year subgroups, with roughly 160, 29 and 62 TCR-sequenced participants respectively. A total of 233 trial participants underwent TCR sequencing, of whom under 220 had received two doses of AZD1222 and 26 had received two doses of the MenACWY control vaccine.

Results the study describes overall, beyond this receptor: The 56-69-year group was small, and its depth increase did not reach significance, likely because of low power. Only five to seven AZD1222 recipients were SARS-CoV-2 seropositive at baseline, limiting conclusions about previously exposed vaccinees. Because no day 14 peak-response samples were available, repertoires were characterized only after the peak T cell response. Participants were mostly white British, with more females than males. The authors suggested clonal diversity may have been underestimated. Reportedly, close to half of the unique spike-specific TCRs recognized epitopes lying outside the regions that are mutated in the B.1.351 and B.1.1.7 variants. The whole spike protein was spanned by vaccine-associated CD4 TCRs, and dominant responses were seen in regions 160-218 and 743-854. After two AZD1222 doses, spike-specific TCR breadth and depth were significantly higher than at day 0 and than in MenACWY recipients.

The time point label on this specimen signifies: baseline before first vaccination. The vaccinee samples were drawn from two UK trials, COV001 and COV002, one of which was a single-blind randomized controlled phase 2/3 trial testing AZD1222 (ChAdOx1 nCoV-19) in healthy adults. For TCRbeta chain sequencing, PBMC samples were collected from trial participants at day 0 and at day 28 after the second dose. The sample in question was peripheral blood, obtained on day 0 of AZD1222 vaccination. The sequence was obtained from an adult in good health.

The sequence in DNA is TGCAGTGCCAGTTTCCCTTTAGGCGGGGGGCCGCCCTCCTACGAGCAGTACTTC. The resulting protein is CSASFPLGGGPPSYEQYF. The chain joins TRBV20-1 to TRBJ2-7; TRBD2 agrees with 8 junctional bases. Compared with germline, V lacks 6 bases and J lacks 0 bases; bases without a gene match: 19. The CDR3, cysteine through phenylalanine, is 18 amino acids long. Here the CDR3 DNA is all that survives: 54 bases in frame from base 1. CDR1 and CDR2 (DFQATT, SNEGSKA) derive from the germline V gene (reference sequence).